The 24 T cell receptor beta chains listed next were all sequenced from one sample in a study of blood T cell repertoires in COVID-19. Data came from immunoSEQ multiplex PCR; TCRdb stores just in-frame clones and leaves some out. The table includes about 200,000 clones, approximately 84% detected once. The sample consisted of peripheral blood. These receptors all stem from a human donor with acute or convalescent COVID-19. The donor label of this sample is uncertain.

A few counts support this clone. The rearrangement uses TRBV29-1 and TRBJ2-5; 7 bases align to TRBD2. Trimming took 6 bases from V and 0 from J; bases not matched to a gene: 4. Germline CDR1 SQVTM, CDR2 ANQGSEA. This CDR3 spans 13 amino acids. CDR3 amino acids: CSVPTSDQETQYF. The CDR3 region has the DNA TGCAGCGTGCCCACTAGCGACCAAGAGACCCAGTACTTC.

The V call is TRBV7-3, the J call TRBJ2-2, with TRBD2 matching over 9 bases. The length of the CDR3 is 15 residues. With 5 bases clipped from V and 6 bases from J, the junction kept 7 bases outside the gene matches. Germline CDR1 reads SGHTA; CDR2 reads FQGTGA. The CDR3 region is CASSPSSGSAGELFF. The CDR3 nucleotides read TGTGCCAGCAGCCCGAGTAGCGGGAGTGCCGGGGAGCTGTTTTTT.

V usage is TRBV6-2 or TRBV6-3 and J usage is TRBJ1-5; TRBD1 aligns across 9 bases. Looked up from germline, CDR1 is MNHEY and CDR2 is SVGEGT. Losses at the gene ends were 5 bases for V and 1 base for J; bases not matched to a gene: 12. This CDR3 spans 18 amino acids. As DNA, the CDR3 is TGTGCCAGCAGTAAGATGCGGGACAGGGTGACGAGCAATCAGCCCCAGCATTTT. Its protein product is CASSKMRDRVTSNQPQHF.

The V call is TRBV14, the J call TRBJ1-2; 9 nucleotides match TRBD1. Germline V CDR1 and CDR2: SGHDN, FVKESK. Unmatched junction bases numbered 5, after V lost 4 bases and J lost 5 bases. The CDR3 runs 14 residues. The CDR3 sequence: CASSLHGTGYGYTF. CDR3 nucleotide sequence: TGTGCCAGCAGCCTCCACGGGACAGGGTATGGCTACACCTTC.

This sequence joins TRBV5-1 and TRBJ2-5, with 7 bases matching TRBD2. In germline, CDR1 is SGHRS, CDR2 YFSETQ. V lost 4 bases, J lost 0 bases, and 9 bases stayed unmatched. The CDR3 contains 16 residues. The CDR3 is CASSGGTGGYQETQYF. The CDR3 DNA is TGCGCCAGCAGCGGGGGGACGGGAGGTTACCAAGAGACCCAGTACTTC. Together with reference TRBV5-1 and TRBJ2-5, the CDR3 gives the full variable domain: KAGVTQTPRYLIKTRGQQVTLSCSPISGHRSVSWYQQTPGQGLQFLFEYFSETQRNKGNFPGRFSGRQFSNSRSEMNVSTLELGDSALYLCASSGGTGGYQETQYFGPGTRLLVL.

This sequence joins TRBV29-1 and TRBJ2-2; the match to TRBD1 covers 9 bases. The CDR3 contains 14 residues. With V trimmed by 7 bases and J by 4 bases, 7 bases remained unmatched. Per germline, CDR1 SQVTM and CDR2 ANQGSEA. The CDR3 sequence: CSAAGQGTTGELFF. The CDR3 bases are TGCAGCGCCGCAGGACAGGGGACCACCGGGGAGCTGTTTTTT.

The chain has TRBV5-1 and TRBJ2-1; 11 bases map to TRBD2. Losses at the gene ends were 0 bases for V and 9 bases for J; bases not matched to a gene: 5. Germline lookup yields CDR1 SGHRS and CDR2 YFSETQ. CDR3 size: 15 residues. The CDR3 coding sequence is TGCGCCAGCAGCTTGGTAGCGGGAGGGCCTGTTGAGCAGTTCTTC. Translated, it gives CASSLVAGGPVEQFF.

The genes are TRBV28 and TRBJ1-2; no clear D gene. Deletions cut 2 bases from V and 8 bases from J, with 15 bases between. The CDR3 runs 14 residues. Germline V gene data show CDR1 as MDHEN and CDR2 as SYDVKM. The CDR3 protein is CASSLPGRPMGYTF. DNA of the CDR3: TGTGCCAGCAGTTTACCAGGCCGCCCGATGGGCTACACCTTC.

Only a few counts were recorded for this clone. This chain joins TRBV6-5 and TRBJ2-7, with TRBD1 as a possible D gene (5 bases). The V end was cut by 8 bases, the J end by 3 bases, with 14 bases between. This CDR3 is 13 amino acids long. In germline, CDR1 is MNHEY, CDR2 SVGAGI. Written as DNA, the CDR3 is TGTGCCAGCCTCGCAGGCGGACACTACGAGCAGTACTTC. Translating it yields CASLAGGHYEQYF.

This chain uses TRBV6-1 with TRBJ2-6; weak D call: TRBD1 (5 bases). Deletions cut 3 bases from V and 0 bases from J, with 15 bases between. CDR1 is MNHNS and CDR2 is SASEGT in the germline V gene. CDR3 length: 18 amino acids. The CDR3 DNA reads as TGTGCCAGCAGTGATTTTCTTAGGGGCAGCTCTGGGGCCAACGTCCTGACTTTC. Translated, it gives CASSDFLRGSSGANVLTF.

The chain combines TRBV6-5 with TRBJ2-7; TRBD1 matches 7 bases. The CDR3 sequence is 13 residues long. Germline CDR1 reads MNHEY; CDR2 reads SVGAGI. The J segment lost 1 base and the V segment lost 6 bases, leaving 3 bases of the junction unmatched. The CDR3 here is CASSRQGSYEQYF. CDR3 DNA sequence: TGTGCCAGCAGCCGACAGGGATCCTACGAGCAGTACTTC.

The genes are TRBV19 and TRBJ2-3, with 14 positions matching TRBD2. The CDR3 totals 15 residues. J gave up 5 bases and V 9 bases, and 7 bases lay outside the gene matches. The germline V gene encodes CDR1 LNHDA and CDR2 SQIVND (reference sequence). The CDR3 nucleotides read TGTGCCAGAACGGGACTAGCGGGAGAGAAAGATACGCAGTATTTT. It encodes CARTGLAGEKDTQYF.

J is TRBJ2-3 and V is TRBV29-1, with D uncertain. V was shortened by 4 bases and J by 0 bases, with 11 bases between the two germline ends. The CDR3 is 14 amino acids. The germline V gene has CDR1 SQVTM and CDR2 ANQGSEA. The CDR3 nucleotides read TGCAGCGTTGCGGATCGGAGCAGCACAGATACGCAGTATTTT. This gives the protein CSVADRSSTDTQYF.

The chain carries TRBV3-1 (or the pseudogene TRBV3-2) and TRBJ2-7; 8 bases are shared with TRBD2. Germline CDR1 reads LGHDT; CDR2 reads YNNKEL (reference sequence). CDR3 size: 16 residues. Trimming removed 4 bases from V and 1 base from J; junction bases left unmatched: 9. DNA of the CDR3: TGTGCCAGCAGCCCATTTACCGGACTAGCTTCCTACGAGCAGTACTTC. It specifies CASSPFTGLASYEQYF.

The V gene is TRBV12-3 or TRBV12-4, the J gene TRBJ1-5; D call uncertain. This CDR3 spans 13 amino acids. V lost 5 bases, J lost 6 bases, and 11 bases lay in between. The CDR3 loop is CASSIGGGQPQHF. The CDR3 DNA follows: TGTGCCAGCAGTATTGGCGGAGGTCAGCCCCAGCATTTT.

The chain couples TRBV6-1 to TRBJ1-1; tentatively, D is TRBD1 (5 bases). The CDR3 runs 15 residues. CDR1 and CDR2 from the germline V gene are MNHNS and SASEGT. V lost 5 bases and J lost 1, with 14 bases in between. In DNA, the CDR3 is TGTGCCAGCAGTAGGACATCCGGGGGGAACACTGAAGCTTTCTTT. Its translation: CASSRTSGGNTEAFF.

V gene TRBV28 combines with J gene TRBJ1-5; D is ambiguous. Germline values: CDR1 MDHEN, CDR2 SYDVKM. Deletions cut 7 bases from V and 1 base from J, with 5 bases between. The CDR3 sequence is 12 residues long. The CDR3 spells CASKESNQPQHF. Written as DNA, the CDR3 is TGTGCCAGCAAGGAGAGCAATCAGCCCCAGCATTTT.

This chain joins TRBV28 and TRBJ1-1, with 7 bases lining up with TRBD1. J gave up 6 bases and V 6 bases, and 10 bases lay outside the gene matches. There are 14 residues in the CDR3. Germline V gene lookup returns CDR1 MDHEN and CDR2 SYDVKM. CDR3 nucleotide sequence: TGTGCCAGCAGCATACCAGGGGGTTGGTCTGAAGCTTTCTTT. Translation gives CASSIPGGWSEAFF.

The CDR3 DNA reads TGTGCCAGCAGTTACTCCAGGGGACGCGGCTACACCTTC. It specifies CASSYSRGRGYTF. The J gene is TRBJ1-2, the V gene TRBV6-5; possibly TRBD1 for D (6 bases). The germline V gene encodes CDR1 MNHEY and CDR2 SVGAGI. V was shortened by 0 bases and J by 8 bases, with 10 bases between the two germline ends. CDR3 length: 13 amino acids.

This clone has more than one count but fewer than ten. The chain recombines TRBV28 with TRBJ1-5, with 11 bases fitting TRBD1. The CDR3 totals 18 residues. Germline CDR1 is MDHEN and CDR2 is SYDVKM. Trimming removed 6 bases from V and 2 bases from J; junction bases left unmatched: 12. In DNA form, the CDR3 reads TGTGCCAGCAGGGGACAGGGGGGGGAGGCTAGTCGCAATCAGCCCCAGCATTTT. Its protein product is CASRGQGGEASRNQPQHF.

The CDR3 is CASTVGTDYGYTF. The CDR3 nucleotides read TGTGCCAGCACCGTCGGGACAGACTATGGCTACACCTTC. V gene TRBV18 combines with J gene TRBJ1-2; 7 bases are a match to TRBD1. There are 13 residues in the CDR3. In germline, CDR1 is KGHSH, CDR2 LQKENI. V gave up 8 bases and J gave up 3 bases; unmatched junction bases: 6.

This clone has just a few counts. This chain links TRBV30 with TRBJ2-1; 7 bases agree with TRBD2. This CDR3 has 16 residues. Germline values: CDR1 GTSNPN, CDR2 SVGIG (reference sequence). V was pared by 5 bases and J by 0 bases, with 10 bases of the junction left unmatched. The CDR3 nucleotides are TGTGCCTGGGGCGGGGAGGGTCATAGCTCCTACAATGAGCAGTTCTTC. This sequence encodes CAWGGEGHSSYNEQFF.

The chain couples TRBV5-1 to TRBJ2-1; maybe TRBD1 (6 bases). This CDR3 has 14 residues. Trimming stripped 0 bases from V and 8 bases from J, with 12 bases between. CDR1 and CDR2 (germline): SGHRS, YFSETQ. The CDR3 is CASSLGQGYDEQFF. Written as DNA, the CDR3 is TGCGCCAGCAGCTTGGGGCAGGGGTACGATGAGCAGTTCTTC.

A few counts support this clone. The chain couples TRBV9 to TRBJ2-6, with D unresolved. Between the trimmed V and J ends, which lost 7 bases and 2 bases, there was a span of 7 bases. This CDR3 has 13 amino acids. CDR1 and CDR2 from the germline V gene are SGDLS and YYNGEE. In DNA, the CDR3 is TGTGCCAGCCTCAGGACTGGGGCCAACGTCCTGACTTTC. Encoded protein: CASLRTGANVLTF.